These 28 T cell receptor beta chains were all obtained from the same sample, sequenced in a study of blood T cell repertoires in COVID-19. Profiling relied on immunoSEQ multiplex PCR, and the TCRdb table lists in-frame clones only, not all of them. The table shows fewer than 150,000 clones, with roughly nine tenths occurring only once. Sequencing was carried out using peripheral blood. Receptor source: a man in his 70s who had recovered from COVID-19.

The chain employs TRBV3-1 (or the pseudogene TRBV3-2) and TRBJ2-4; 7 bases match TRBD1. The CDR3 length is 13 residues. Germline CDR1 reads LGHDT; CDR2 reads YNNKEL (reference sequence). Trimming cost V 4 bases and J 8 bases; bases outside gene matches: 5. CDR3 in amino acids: CASSLDRKDIQYF. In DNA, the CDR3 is TGTGCCAGCAGCCTGGACAGGAAGGACATTCAGTACTTC.

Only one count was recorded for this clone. CDR3 sequence: CASSLIRGGLGEQFF. CDR3 DNA sequence: TGTGCCAGCAGCTTAATCCGGGGGGGCTTAGGTGAGCAGTTCTTC. The chain combines TRBV7-3 with TRBJ2-1, with 8 bases fitting TRBD2. Germline values: CDR1 SGHTA, CDR2 FQGTGA. The trim removed 1 base at V and 9 bases at J, leaving 8 bases unmatched. The CDR3 spans 15 residues.

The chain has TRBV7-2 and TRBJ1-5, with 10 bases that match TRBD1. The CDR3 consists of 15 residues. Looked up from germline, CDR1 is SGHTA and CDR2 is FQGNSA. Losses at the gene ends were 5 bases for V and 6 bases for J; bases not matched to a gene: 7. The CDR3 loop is CASSREGTGVQPQHF. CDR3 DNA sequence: TGTGCCAGCAGCCGGGAGGGGACAGGGGTTCAGCCCCAGCATTTT. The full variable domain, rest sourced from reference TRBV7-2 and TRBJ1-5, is GAGVSQSPSNKVTEKGKDVELRCDPISGHTALYWYRQSLGQGLEFLIYFQGNSAPDKSGLPSDRFSAERTGGSVSTLTIQRTQQEDSAVYLCASSREGTGVQPQHFGDGTRLSIL.

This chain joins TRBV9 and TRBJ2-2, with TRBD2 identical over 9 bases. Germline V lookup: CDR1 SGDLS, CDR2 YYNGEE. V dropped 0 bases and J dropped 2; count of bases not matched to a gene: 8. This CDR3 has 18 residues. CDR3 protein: CASSVDGLAGLNTGELFF. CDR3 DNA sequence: TGTGCCAGCAGCGTAGATGGGCTAGCGGGACTAAACACCGGGGAGCTGTTTTTT.

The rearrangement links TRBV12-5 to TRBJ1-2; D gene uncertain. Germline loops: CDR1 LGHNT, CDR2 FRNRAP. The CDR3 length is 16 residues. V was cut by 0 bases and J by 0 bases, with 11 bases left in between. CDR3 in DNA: TGTGCTAGTGGTTTGGTAGAGGGAACAGCTAACTATGGCTACACCTTC. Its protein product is CASGLVEGTANYGYTF.

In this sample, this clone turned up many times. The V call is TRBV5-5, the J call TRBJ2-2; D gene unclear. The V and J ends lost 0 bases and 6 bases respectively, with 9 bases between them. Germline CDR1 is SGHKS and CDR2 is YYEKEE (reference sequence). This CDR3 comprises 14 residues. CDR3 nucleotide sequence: TGTGCCAGCAGCTTGGAACAGTGGTCCGGGGAGCTGTTTTTT. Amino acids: CASSLEQWSGELFF.

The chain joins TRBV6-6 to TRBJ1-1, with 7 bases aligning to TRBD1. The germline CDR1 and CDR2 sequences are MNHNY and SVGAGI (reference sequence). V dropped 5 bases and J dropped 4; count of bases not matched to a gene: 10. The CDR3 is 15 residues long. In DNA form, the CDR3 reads TGTGCCAGCAGTCCCCATGACAGGGAGAGCACTGAAGCTTTCTTT. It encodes CASSPHDRESTEAFF.

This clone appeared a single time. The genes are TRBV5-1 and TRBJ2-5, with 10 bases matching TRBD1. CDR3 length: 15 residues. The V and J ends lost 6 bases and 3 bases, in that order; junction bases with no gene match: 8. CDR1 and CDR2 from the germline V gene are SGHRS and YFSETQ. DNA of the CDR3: TGCGCCAGCACCTATTCCGGGACAGGGGAAGAGACCCAGTACTTC. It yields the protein CASTYSGTGEETQYF.

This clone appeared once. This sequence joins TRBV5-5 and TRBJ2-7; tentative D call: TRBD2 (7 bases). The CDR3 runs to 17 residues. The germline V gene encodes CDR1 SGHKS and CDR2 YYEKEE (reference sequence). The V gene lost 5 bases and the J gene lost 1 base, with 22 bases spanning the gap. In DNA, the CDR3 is TGTGCCAGCAGTCCGCCGGGTGGCAGGGGAGGGTCCTACGAGCAGTACTTC. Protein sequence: CASSPPGGRGGSYEQYF. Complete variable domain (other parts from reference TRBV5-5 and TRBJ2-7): DAGVTQSPTHLIKTRGQQVTLRCSPISGHKSVSWYQQVLGQGPQFIFQYYEKEERGRGNFPDRFSARQFPNYSSELNVNALLLGDSALYLCASSPPGGRGGSYEQYFGPGTRLTVT.

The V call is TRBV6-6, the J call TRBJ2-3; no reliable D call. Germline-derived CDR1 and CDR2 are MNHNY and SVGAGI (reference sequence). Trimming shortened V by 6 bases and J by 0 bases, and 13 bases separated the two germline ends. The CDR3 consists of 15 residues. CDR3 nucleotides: TGTGCCAGCAGACCCGACTCTCCTAGCACAGATACGCAGTATTTT. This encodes CASRPDSPSTDTQYF.

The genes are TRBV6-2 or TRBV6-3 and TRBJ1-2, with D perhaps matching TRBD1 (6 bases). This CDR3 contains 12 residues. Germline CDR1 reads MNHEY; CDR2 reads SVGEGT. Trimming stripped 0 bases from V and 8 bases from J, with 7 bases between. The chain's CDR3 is CASSYSGTGYTF. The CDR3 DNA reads TGTGCCAGCAGTTACTCTGGGACAGGCTACACCTTC.

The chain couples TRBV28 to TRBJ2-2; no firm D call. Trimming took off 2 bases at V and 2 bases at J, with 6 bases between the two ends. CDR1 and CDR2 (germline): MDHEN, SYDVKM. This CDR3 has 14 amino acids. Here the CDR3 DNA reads TGTGCCAGCAGTTTAGGCGGCAACACCGGGGAGCTGTTTTTT. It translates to CASSLGGNTGELFF.

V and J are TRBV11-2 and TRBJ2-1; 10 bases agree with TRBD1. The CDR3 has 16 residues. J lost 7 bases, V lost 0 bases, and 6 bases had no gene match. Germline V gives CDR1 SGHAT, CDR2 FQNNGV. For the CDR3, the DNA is TGTGCCAGCAGCTTAGACCGGGACAGGGGACTAAATGAGCAGTTCTTC. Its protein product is CASSLDRDRGLNEQFF.

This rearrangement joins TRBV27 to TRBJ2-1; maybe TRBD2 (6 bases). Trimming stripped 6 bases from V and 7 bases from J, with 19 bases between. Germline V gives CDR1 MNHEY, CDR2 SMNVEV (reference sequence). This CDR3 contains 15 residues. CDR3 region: CASRVFEGGRNEQFF. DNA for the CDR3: TGTGCCAGCAGGGTTTTCGAAGGAGGGCGGAATGAGCAGTTCTTC.

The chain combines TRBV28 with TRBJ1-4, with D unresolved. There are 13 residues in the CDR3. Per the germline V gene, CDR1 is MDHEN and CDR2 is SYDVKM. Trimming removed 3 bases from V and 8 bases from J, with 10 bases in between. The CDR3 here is CASSFVNREKLFF. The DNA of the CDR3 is TGTGCCAGCAGTTTCGTCAATCGGGAAAAACTGTTTTTT.

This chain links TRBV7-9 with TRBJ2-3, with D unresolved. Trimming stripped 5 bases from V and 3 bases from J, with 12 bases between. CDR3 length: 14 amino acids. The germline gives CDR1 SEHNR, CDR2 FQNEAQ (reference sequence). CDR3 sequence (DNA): TGTGCCAGCAGCGACACGTTTGATACAGATACGCAGTATTTT. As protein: CASSDTFDTDTQYF. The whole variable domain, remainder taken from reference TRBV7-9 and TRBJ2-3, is DTGVSQNPRHKITKRGQNVTFRCDPISEHNRLYWYRQTLGQGPEFLTYFQNEAQLEKSRLLSDRFSAERPKGSFSTLEIQRTEQGDSAMYLCASSDTFDTDTQYFGPGTRLTVL.

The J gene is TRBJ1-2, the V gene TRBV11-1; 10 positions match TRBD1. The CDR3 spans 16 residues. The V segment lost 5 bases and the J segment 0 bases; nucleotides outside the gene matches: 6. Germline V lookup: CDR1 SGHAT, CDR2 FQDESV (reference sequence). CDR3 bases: TGTGCCAGCAGCGCGACCGGGACAGGGGCTAACTATGGCTACACCTTC. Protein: CASSATGTGANYGYTF.

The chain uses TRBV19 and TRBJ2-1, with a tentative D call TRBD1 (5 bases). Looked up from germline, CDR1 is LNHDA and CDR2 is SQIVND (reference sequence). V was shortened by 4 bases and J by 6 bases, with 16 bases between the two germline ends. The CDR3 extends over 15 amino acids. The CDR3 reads CASSRGRVISNEQFF. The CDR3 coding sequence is TGTGCCAGTAGTAGAGGCAGGGTAATATCCAATGAGCAGTTCTTC.

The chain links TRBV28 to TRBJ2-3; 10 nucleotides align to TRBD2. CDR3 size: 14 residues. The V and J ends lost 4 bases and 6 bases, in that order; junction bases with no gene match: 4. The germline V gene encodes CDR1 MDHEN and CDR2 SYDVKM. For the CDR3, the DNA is TGTGCCAGCAGTTCTAGCGGGGGCCGGGATACGCAGTATTTT. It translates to CASSSSGGRDTQYF.

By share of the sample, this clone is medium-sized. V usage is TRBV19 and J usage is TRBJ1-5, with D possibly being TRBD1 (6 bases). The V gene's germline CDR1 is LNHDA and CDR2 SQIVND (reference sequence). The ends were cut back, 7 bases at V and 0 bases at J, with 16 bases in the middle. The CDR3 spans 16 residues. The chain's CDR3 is CASKGGGDHSNQPQHF. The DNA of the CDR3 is TGTGCCAGTAAAGGAGGGGGGGATCATAGCAATCAGCCCCAGCATTTT.

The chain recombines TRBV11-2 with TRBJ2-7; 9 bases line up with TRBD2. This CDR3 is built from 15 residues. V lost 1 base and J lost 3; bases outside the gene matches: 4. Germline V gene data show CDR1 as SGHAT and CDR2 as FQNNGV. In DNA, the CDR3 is TGTGCCAGCAGCTTAGGACTAGCGGCCAACTACGAGCAGTACTTC. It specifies CASSLGLAANYEQYF.

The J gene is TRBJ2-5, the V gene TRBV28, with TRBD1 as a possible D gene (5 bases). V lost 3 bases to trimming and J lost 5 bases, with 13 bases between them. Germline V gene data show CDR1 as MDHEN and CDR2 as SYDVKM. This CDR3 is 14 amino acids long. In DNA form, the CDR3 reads TGTGCCAGCAGTTTGGGCAGGGCTTGGGAGACCCAGTACTTC. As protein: CASSLGRAWETQYF.

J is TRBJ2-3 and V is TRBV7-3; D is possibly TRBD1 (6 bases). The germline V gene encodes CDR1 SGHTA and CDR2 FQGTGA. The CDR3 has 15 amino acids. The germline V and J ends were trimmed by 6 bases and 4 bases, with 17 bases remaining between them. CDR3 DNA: TGTGCCAGCAGGTCAGAACAGGGCCCATCAGATACGCAGTATTTT. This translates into CASRSEQGPSDTQYF.

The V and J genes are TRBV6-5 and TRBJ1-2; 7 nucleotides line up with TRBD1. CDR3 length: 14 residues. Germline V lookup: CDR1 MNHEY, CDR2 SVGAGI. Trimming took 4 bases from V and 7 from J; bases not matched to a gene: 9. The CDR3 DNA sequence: TGTGCCAGCAGTTTCACCGACAGGGCCGGTGGCTACACCTTC. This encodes CASSFTDRAGGYTF.

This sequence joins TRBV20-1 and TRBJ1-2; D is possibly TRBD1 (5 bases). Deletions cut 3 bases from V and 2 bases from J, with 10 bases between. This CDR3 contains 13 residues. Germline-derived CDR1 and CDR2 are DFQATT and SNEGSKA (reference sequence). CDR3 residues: CSASLRGNYGYTF. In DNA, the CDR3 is TGCAGTGCTAGTTTACGGGGGAACTATGGCTACACCTTC.

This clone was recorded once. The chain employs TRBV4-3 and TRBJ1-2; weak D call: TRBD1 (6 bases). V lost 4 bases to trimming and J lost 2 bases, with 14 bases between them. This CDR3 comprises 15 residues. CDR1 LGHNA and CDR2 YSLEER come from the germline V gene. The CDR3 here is CASSPKGDPNYGYTF. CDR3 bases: TGCGCCAGCAGCCCGAAGGGGGACCCGAACTATGGCTACACCTTC.

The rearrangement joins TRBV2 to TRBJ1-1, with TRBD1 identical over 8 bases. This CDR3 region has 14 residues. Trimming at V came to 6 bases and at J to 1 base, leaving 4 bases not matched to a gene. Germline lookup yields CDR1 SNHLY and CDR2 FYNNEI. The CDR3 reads CASRRDRTNTEAFF. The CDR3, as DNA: TGTGCCAGCAGGAGGGACAGGACGAACACTGAAGCTTTCTTT.

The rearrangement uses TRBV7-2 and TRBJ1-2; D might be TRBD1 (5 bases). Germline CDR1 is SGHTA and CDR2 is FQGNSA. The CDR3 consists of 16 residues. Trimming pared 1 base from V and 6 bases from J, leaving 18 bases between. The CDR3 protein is CASSLVYWGRNNGYTF. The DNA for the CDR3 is TGTGCCAGCAGCTTAGTGTATTGGGGCCGCAACAATGGCTACACCTTC. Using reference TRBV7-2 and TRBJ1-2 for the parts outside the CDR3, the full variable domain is GAGVSQSPSNKVTEKGKDVELRCDPISGHTALYWYRQSLGQGLEFLIYFQGNSAPDKSGLPSDRFSAERTGGSVSTLTIQRTQQEDSAVYLCASSLVYWGRNNGYTFGSGTRLTVV.